The entry below gives a single T cell receptor beta chain sequence along with its context. Its specificity is unknown. While unrecorded immune exposures were likely, the donors were nominally healthy when sampled. The PCR employed 60 Vbeta primers together with 13 Jbeta primers. Sequenced by immunoSEQ multiplex PCR; TCRdb stores in-frame clones only, minus some. The sample carries a few hundred thousand clones, about 83% recorded once. This sample stems from a study of cytomegalovirus exposure and HLA in healthy donors. Findings and caveats of the study: Later work showed greater clonal expansion in HLA-associated TCR beta chains than in equally common others. Indistinguishable V segments such as TRBV6-2 and TRBV6-3 were excluded.

The CDR3 length is 15 residues. Germline-derived CDR1 and CDR2 are MNHNS and SASEGT. Trimming took off 4 bases at V and 3 bases at J, with 13 bases between the two ends. Sequenced input: PBMCs. The clonotype was recovered from a woman in her forties in good health and CMV-seropositive. This rearrangement joins TRBV6-1 to TRBJ1-5; a weak D match, TRBD1 (6 bases). For the CDR3, the DNA is TGTGCCAGCAGTGCTACAGGGAACCTCAATCAGCCCCAGCATTTT. This gives the protein CASSATGNLNQPQHF.